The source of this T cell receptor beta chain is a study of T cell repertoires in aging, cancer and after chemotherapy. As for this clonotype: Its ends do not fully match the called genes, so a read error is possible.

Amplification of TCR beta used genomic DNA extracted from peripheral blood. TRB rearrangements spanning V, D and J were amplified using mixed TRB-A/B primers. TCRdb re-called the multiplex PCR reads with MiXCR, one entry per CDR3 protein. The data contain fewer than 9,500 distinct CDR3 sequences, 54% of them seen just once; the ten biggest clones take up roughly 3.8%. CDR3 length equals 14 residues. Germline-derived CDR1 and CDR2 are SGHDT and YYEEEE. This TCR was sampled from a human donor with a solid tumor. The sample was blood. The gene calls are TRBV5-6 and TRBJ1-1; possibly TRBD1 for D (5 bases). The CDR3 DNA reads TGCGCCAGCAGCACCCAGGGATTGAACACTGAAGCTTTCTTT. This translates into CASSTQGLNTEAFF.